The 27 T cell receptor beta chains in this list originate from one sample, sequenced in a study of blood T cell repertoires in COVID-19. Sequencing was performed with immunoSEQ multiplex PCR; in TCRdb, only in-frame clones are kept and a portion is missing. The sample lists approximately 250,000 clones, around 87% seen once, with over 5% in the top ten. The sequencing sample was made of peripheral blood. All receptors derive from an older woman with COVID-19, enrolled during active disease.

The chain is built from TRBV11-2 and TRBJ2-1, with TRBD2 matching 7 bases. CDR3 length equals 14 residues. With V trimmed by 3 bases and J by 4 bases, 3 bases remained unmatched. Germline-derived CDR1 and CDR2 are SGHAT and FQNNGV. The CDR3 DNA sequence: TGTGCCAGCAGCTTGGCGGGACTATACAATGAGCAGTTCTTC. Its protein is CASSLAGLYNEQFF.

The chain joins TRBV5-1 to TRBJ2-5, with D maybe TRBD1 (5 bases). CDR1 is SGHRS, CDR2 YFSETQ, per germline. This CDR3 is 14 amino acids long. V lost 0 bases and J lost 4, with 10 bases in between. CDR3 residues: CASSLGAQGETQYF. CDR3 in DNA: TGCGCCAGCAGCTTGGGGGCCCAGGGAGAGACCCAGTACTTC.

The chain has TRBV2 and TRBJ1-5; 7 nucleotides line up with TRBD1. The CDR3 runs 18 residues. The V gene's germline CDR1 is SNHLY and CDR2 FYNNEI. J was trimmed by 0 bases and V by 7 bases; bases with no gene match: 15. The CDR3 region has the DNA TGTGCCAGCACAAGGAGGGAAGGGGGCGTTAATAGCAATCAGCCCCAGCATTTT. This sequence encodes CASTRREGGVNSNQPQHF.

This clone was recorded a few times. This chain joins TRBV9 and TRBJ2-1; no definite D call. V lost 0 bases, J lost 4 bases, and 11 bases lay in between. Looked up from germline, CDR1 is SGDLS and CDR2 is YYNGEE. CDR3 length: 15 residues. CDR3 in DNA: TGTGCCAGCAGCGTAGACCCTTCGGGTTACAATGAGCAGTTCTTC. Residues: CASSVDPSGYNEQFF.

This chain uses TRBV15 with TRBJ2-3; D uncertain. The length of the CDR3 is 14 residues. Germline V CDR1 and CDR2: LNHNV, YYDKDF (reference sequence). Trimming cost V 0 bases and J 5 bases, with 9 bases left between them. For the CDR3, the DNA is TGTGCCACCAGCAGAGACAATAACATAGATACGCAGTATTTT. This encodes CATSRDNNIDTQYF. Using reference TRBV15 and TRBJ2-3 for the parts outside the CDR3, the full variable domain is DAMVIQNPRYQVTQFGKPVTLSCSQTLNHNVMYWYQQKSSQAPKLLFHYYDKDFNNEADTPDNFQSRRPNTSFCFLDIRSPGLGDTAMYLCATSRDNNIDTQYFGPGTRLTVL.

The V call is TRBV28, the J call TRBJ1-5; D not resolved. V lost 5 bases to trimming and J lost 11 bases, with 13 bases between them. Germline values: CDR1 MDHEN, CDR2 SYDVKM. The CDR3 consists of 12 residues. CDR3 nucleotide sequence: TGTGCCAGCAGTCCACCCCAGAGGGCCCAGCATTTT. It is translated as CASSPPQRAQHF.

The chain recombines TRBV7-8 with TRBJ2-5, with TRBD1 identical over 7 bases. CDR1 SGHVS and CDR2 FQNEAQ come from the germline V gene. The CDR3 spans 15 residues. The V segment lost 5 bases and the J segment 6 bases; nucleotides outside the gene matches: 12. The CDR3 here is CASSAYRTGWQTQYF. CDR3 DNA sequence: TGTGCCAGCAGCGCCTACCGGACAGGCTGGCAGACCCAGTACTTC.

The V gene is TRBV30, the J gene TRBJ2-5, with 7 bases identical to TRBD2. Germline CDR1 is GTSNPN and CDR2 is SVGIG (reference sequence). This CDR3 has 14 residues. V was pared by 0 bases and J by 0 bases, with 1 base of the junction left unmatched. The DNA of the CDR3 is TGTGCCTGGAGTGTTGGGACTAACCAAGAGACCCAGTACTTC. It translates to CAWSVGTNQETQYF.

The V call is TRBV18, the J call TRBJ2-1; TRBD2 aligns across 12 bases. The CDR3 has 16 residues. V dropped 4 bases and J dropped 5; count of bases not matched to a gene: 6. Looked up from germline, CDR1 is KGHSH and CDR2 is LQKENI. CDR3 sequence: CASSQLAGGSHNEQFF. DNA of the CDR3: TGTGCCAGCTCACAACTAGCGGGAGGTAGCCACAATGAGCAGTTCTTC. Full variable domain (outside the CDR3, taken from reference TRBV18 and TRBJ2-1): NAGVMQNPRHLVRRRGQEARLRCSPMKGHSHVYWYRQLPEEGLKFMVYLQKENIIDESGMPKERFSAEFPKEGPSILRIQQVVRGDSAAYFCASSQLAGGSHNEQFFGPGTRLTVL.

V is TRBV28 and J is TRBJ1-1, with D unresolved. This CDR3 is built from 14 residues. Trimming removed 3 bases at V and 4 bases at J, with 12 bases between. The germline V gene encodes CDR1 MDHEN and CDR2 SYDVKM. CDR3 sequence: CASSFPPPSTEAFF. CDR3 bases: TGTGCCAGCAGTTTCCCCCCCCCGTCCACTGAAGCTTTCTTT.

This sequence joins TRBV5-1 and TRBJ2-7; no clear D. Trimming took off 4 bases at V and 4 bases at J, with 12 bases between the two ends. This CDR3 is built from 13 residues. Germline assignment: CDR1 SGHRS and CDR2 YFSETQ. CDR3 residues: CASSPSTSYEQYF. The CDR3 region has the DNA TGCGCCAGCAGCCCCTCGACAAGTTACGAGCAGTACTTC.

This chain connects TRBV6-1 to TRBJ1-5; 7 bases align to TRBD1. Trimming removed 1 base from V and 7 bases from J; junction bases left unmatched: 4. Germline V gene lookup returns CDR1 MNHNS and CDR2 SASEGT. The CDR3 is made up of 14 amino acids. The CDR3 bases are TGTGCCAGCAGTGAAGGGGACAGAAGACAGCCCCAGCATTTT. Protein product: CASSEGDRRQPQHF.

This chain links TRBV7-2 with TRBJ2-1; D not certain. V lost 1 base and J 8 bases, leaving 15 bases between the germline ends. The CDR3 consists of 15 residues. Germline V CDR1 and CDR2: SGHTA, FQGNSA. CDR3 amino acids: CASSLGLVAIDEQFF. CDR3 bases: TGTGCCAGCAGCTTAGGCCTAGTGGCCATCGATGAGCAGTTCTTC.

The genes are TRBV21-1 and TRBJ2-7; the table gives TRBD1 as D, unverified against the DNA. TRBV21-1 is shown as a pseudogene. This CDR3 spans 14 amino acids. CDR3 amino acids: CASSKDRETYEQYF. The CDR3 bases are TGTGCCAGCAGCAAGGACAGGGAAACCTACGAGCAGTACTTC.

This chain uses TRBV3-1 (or the pseudogene TRBV3-2) with TRBJ2-6; 9 bases agree with TRBD1. V gave up 3 bases and J gave up 1 base; unmatched junction bases: 7. This CDR3 has 18 amino acids. Germline CDR1 is LGHDT and CDR2 is YNNKEL (reference sequence). This CDR3 is CASSHRQGGPSGANVLTF. In DNA form, the CDR3 reads TGTGCCAGCAGCCATAGACAGGGGGGACCTTCTGGGGCCAACGTCCTGACTTTC.

This clone was detected only once. The chain links TRBV3-1 (or the pseudogene TRBV3-2) to TRBJ2-2, with 11 bases aligning to TRBD2. Germline V gene data show CDR1 as LGHDT and CDR2 as YNNKEL (reference sequence). The CDR3 sequence is 16 residues long. V lost 4 bases and J lost 1; bases outside the gene matches: 2. This CDR3 is CASSLGTSGNTGELFF. The CDR3 DNA reads TGTGCCAGCAGCCTTGGGACTAGCGGGAACACCGGGGAGCTGTTTTTT.

This sequence joins TRBV19 and TRBJ1-2; 8 bases agree with TRBD1. Germline values: CDR1 LNHDA, CDR2 SQIVND (reference sequence). V lost 6 bases and J lost 7; bases outside the gene matches: 10. The CDR3 loop spans 14 amino acids. The CDR3 DNA reads TGTGCCAGTAGGCAACAGGGGGAATGGGTTGGCTACACCTTC. Protein sequence: CASRQQGEWVGYTF.

The V call is TRBV7-2, the J call TRBJ1-6, with D unresolved. The CDR3 covers 14 residues. Trimming left V 8 bases short and J 7 bases short, with 15 bases between. Germline V gene sequence: CDR1 SGHTA, CDR2 FQGNSA. CDR3 residues: CASQLPPGNSPLHF. Here the CDR3 DNA reads TGTGCCAGCCAACTTCCACCGGGGAATTCACCCCTCCACTTT.

The V gene is TRBV14, the J gene TRBJ2-1; possibly TRBD1 for D (5 bases). V lost 2 bases to trimming and J lost 5 bases, with 10 bases between them. There are 14 residues in the CDR3. Germline V CDR1 and CDR2: SGHDN, FVKESK. The chain's CDR3 is CASSQKWTNNEQFF. The CDR3, as DNA: TGTGCCAGCAGCCAAAAATGGACAAACAATGAGCAGTTCTTC. The full variable domain, completed using reference TRBV14 and TRBJ2-1, is EAGVTQFPSHSVIEKGQTVTLRCDPISGHDNLYWYRRVMGKEIKFLLHFVKESKQDESGMPNNRFLAERTGGTYSTLKVQPAELEDSGVYFCASSQKWTNNEQFFGPGTRLTVL.

The chain couples TRBV3-1 (or the pseudogene TRBV3-2) to TRBJ2-4; 10 bases agree with TRBD2. CDR1 and CDR2 (germline): LGHDT, YNNKEL (reference sequence). Trimming took 0 bases from V and 3 from J; bases not matched to a gene: 11. This CDR3 is built from 19 residues. The CDR3 region has the DNA TGTGCCAGCAGCCAAGATGAGGGGTCTAGCGGGAGTCTCAAAAACATTCAGTACTTC. This gives the protein CASSQDEGSSGSLKNIQYF.

This clone was picked up a small number of times. The rearrangement joins TRBV19 to TRBJ1-5, with 7 bases identical to TRBD1. The CDR3 has 13 amino acids. The J segment lost 4 bases and the V segment lost 7 bases, leaving 4 bases of the junction unmatched. Per the germline V gene, CDR1 is LNHDA and CDR2 is SQIVND (reference sequence). CDR3 coding DNA: TGTGCCAGTAATGTACAGGGGAATCAGCCCCAGCATTTT. This codes for CASNVQGNQPQHF.

This clone appeared once. V gene TRBV19 combines with J gene TRBJ2-1; 11 bases line up with TRBD2. V dropped 5 bases and J dropped 7; count of bases not matched to a gene: 16. The CDR3 is 18 amino acids. Germline V gene data show CDR1 as LNHDA and CDR2 as SQIVND (reference sequence). The CDR3 sequence: CASSVGLAAILYPNEQFF. DNA for the CDR3: TGTGCCAGTAGTGTGGGACTAGCGGCCATTCTGTATCCGAATGAGCAGTTCTTC. The complete variable domain, with remaining parts taken from reference TRBV19 and TRBJ2-1, reads DGGITQSPKYLFRKEGQNVTLSCEQNLNHDAMYWYRQDPGQGLRLIYYSQIVNDFQKGDIAEGYSVSREKKESFPLTVTSAQKNPTAFYLCASSVGLAAILYPNEQFFGPGTRLTVL.

The rearrangement uses TRBV19 and TRBJ2-1; 7 bases align to TRBD2. J was trimmed by 1 base and V by 2 bases; bases with no gene match: 5. In germline, CDR1 is LNHDA, CDR2 SQIVND (reference sequence). The CDR3 totals 16 residues. CDR3 residues: CASSIKRLASYNEQFF. The CDR3 DNA reads TGTGCCAGTAGTATAAAAAGACTAGCTTCCTACAATGAGCAGTTCTTC.

The table lists this clone with a count of one. The rearrangement uses TRBV6-1 and TRBJ2-3; 12 nucleotides align to TRBD2. CDR1 is MNHNS, CDR2 SASEGT, per germline. Trimming took 2 bases from V and 6 from J; bases not matched to a gene: 12. There are 18 residues in the CDR3. CDR3 in amino acids: CASSEIWGLAGPRDTQYF. Written as DNA, the CDR3 is TGTGCCAGCAGTGAAATTTGGGGACTAGCGGGCCCTCGGGATACGCAGTATTTT.

V gene TRBV7-3 combines with J gene TRBJ1-1; D is ambiguous. The CDR3 runs 13 residues. Germline V gene lookup returns CDR1 SGHTA and CDR2 FQGTGA. The V gene lost 5 bases and the J gene lost 1 base, with 8 bases spanning the gap. The CDR3 loop is CASSRSGNTEAFF. The DNA for the CDR3 is TGTGCCAGCAGCCGCAGTGGGAACACTGAAGCTTTCTTT.

The V and J genes are TRBV5-4 and TRBJ2-5, with 10 bases lining up with TRBD2. In germline, CDR1 is SGHNT, CDR2 YYREEE (reference sequence). Trimming took 4 bases from V and 3 from J; bases not matched to a gene: 3. The CDR3 runs to 14 residues. The CDR3 here is CASSHGLAEETQYF. The CDR3 DNA follows: TGTGCCAGCAGCCACGGACTAGCGGAAGAGACCCAGTACTTC.

The rearrangement uses TRBV30 and TRBJ1-3, with a weak D call TRBD1 (5 bases). Per germline, CDR1 GTSNPN and CDR2 SVGIG (reference sequence). The V end lost 3 bases, the J end lost 3 bases, and 12 bases lay between the germline ends. The CDR3 runs 14 residues. The CDR3 DNA is TGTGCCTGGAGCTCGACAGCCGTTGGAAACACCATATATTTT. The encoded protein is CAWSSTAVGNTIYF. The full variable domain, completed using reference TRBV30 and TRBJ1-3, is SQTIHQWPATLVQPVGSPLSLECTVEGTSNPNLYWYRQAAGRGLQLLFYSVGIGQISSEVPQNLSASRPQDRQFILSSKKLLLSDSGFYLCAWSSTAVGNTIYFGEGSWLTVV.